The source of this T cell receptor beta chain is a study of blood T cell repertoires in COVID-19. Across the whole study: The samples span acute and convalescent COVID-19 from the United States, Italy and Spain. The cDNA or gDNA used as material had been derived from T cells, B-cell-depleted T cells, or PBMCs.

Sequencing was performed with immunoSEQ multiplex PCR; in TCRdb, only in-frame clones are kept and a portion is missing. Of about 140,000 clones detected, 75% to 85% appear once; the ten largest clones hold 2.5% to 3%. The CDR3 spans 13 residues. Trimming stripped 4 bases from V and 1 base from J, with 6 bases between. CDR1 is SGHAT and CDR2 is FQNNGV in the germline V gene. The specimen sequenced was peripheral blood. J is TRBJ2-3 and V is TRBV11-2; D remains ambiguous. This TCR came from a man in his fifties with acute or convalescent COVID-19. CDR3 region: CASSSQGTDTQYF. The CDR3 coding sequence is TGTGCCAGCAGCTCCCAGGGCACAGATACGCAGTATTTT. The full variable domain, its missing parts supplied by reference TRBV11-2 and TRBJ2-3, is EAGVAQSPRYKIIEKRQSVAFWCNPISGHATLYWYQQILGQGPKLLIQFQNNGVVDDSQLPKDRFSAERLKGVDSTLKIQPAKLEDSAVYLCASSSQGTDTQYFGPGTRLTVL.